These 30 T cell receptor beta chains were all obtained from the same sample, sequenced in a study of blood T cells in healthy people across ages. Next came a second PCR, run for about 6 to 11 cycles, which used a sample-barcoded 5' primer along with a J-beta primer mix. TCRdb recomputed calls from the 5' RACE reads with MiXCR, one row per CDR3 protein. The sample holds about 720,000 distinct CDR3 sequences; 20% to 25% are singletons and the top ten take 20% to 25%. Sample: blood. These receptors were collected from a man in his 70s in good health.

This clonotype appeared a few times. The gene calls are TRBV20-1 and TRBJ1-2, with D possibly TRBD1 on 6 matching bases. Trimming pared 5 bases from V and 6 bases from J, leaving 25 bases between. CDR3 length: 16 residues. In germline, CDR1 is DFQATT, CDR2 SNEGSKA (reference sequence). The CDR3 DNA reads TGCAGTGCTCTACTAACCCCAGGGGAAGGGGGTGATGGCTACACCTTC. This codes for CSALLTPGEGGDGYTF.

This clonotype was detected only a few times. CDR3 nucleotide sequence: TGCGCCAGCAGCTTGGCCACAGGGATCTCCTACAATGAGCAGTTCTTC. Amino acids: CASSLATGISYNEQFF. The gene calls are TRBV5-1 and TRBJ2-1; tentatively, D is TRBD1 (6 bases). CDR3 length: 16 amino acids. Per the germline V gene, CDR1 is SGHRS and CDR2 is YFSETQ. V was cut by 0 bases and J by 0 bases, with 10 bases left in between.

The rearrangement uses TRBV5-1 and TRBJ1-5, with 8 nucleotides matching TRBD1. The ends lost 0 bases at V and 6 bases at J; junction bases unmatched: 5. Germline V gene lookup returns CDR1 SGHRS and CDR2 YFSETQ. The CDR3 is made up of 15 amino acids. The CDR3 sequence: CASSLVTGVGQPQHF. The CDR3, as DNA: TGCGCCAGCAGCTTGGTGACAGGGGTTGGTCAGCCCCAGCATTTT. Looking up the rest from reference TRBV5-1 and TRBJ1-5 gives the full variable domain: KAGVTQTPRYLIKTRGQQVTLSCSPISGHRSVSWYQQTPGQGLQFLFEYFSETQRNKGNFPGRFSGRQFSNSRSEMNVSTLELGDSALYLCASSLVTGVGQPQHFGDGTRLSIL.

The chain carries TRBV10-2 and TRBJ2-2, with 9 bases identical to TRBD2. The J segment lost 5 bases and the V segment lost 3 bases, leaving 7 bases of the junction unmatched. The CDR3 is made up of 16 amino acids. Germline lookup yields CDR1 WSHSY and CDR2 SAAADI. The CDR3: CASSDGGGRGTGELFF. CDR3 DNA: TGCGCCAGCAGTGACGGAGGCGGGAGGGGTACCGGGGAGCTGTTTTTT.

This clonotype was detected many times. The chain recombines TRBV4-1 with TRBJ2-1; 9 nucleotides line up with TRBD1. Germline V gene data show CDR1 as MGHRA and CDR2 as YSYEKL. This CDR3 spans 16 amino acids. Trimming removed 0 bases from V and 7 bases from J; junction bases left unmatched: 7. The CDR3 region is CASSQEVVGTGNEQFF. The CDR3 bases are TGCGCCAGCAGCCAAGAAGTCGTAGGGACAGGGAATGAGCAGTTCTTC.

This clonotype occurred many times. The V gene is TRBV29-1, the J gene TRBJ2-1, with 11 bases identical to TRBD2. Germline-derived CDR1 and CDR2 are SQVTM and ANQGSEA. The ends lost 4 bases at V and 4 bases at J; junction bases unmatched: 0. The CDR3 runs 13 residues. CDR3 amino acids: CSVGLAGYNEQFF. The CDR3 DNA follows: TGCAGCGTTGGACTAGCGGGGTACAATGAGCAGTTCTTC.

The chain employs TRBV12-3 or TRBV12-4 and TRBJ1-6; D gene unclear. CDR3 length: 13 amino acids. V dropped 6 bases and J dropped 3 bases, with 6 bases sitting between them. CDR3 loop: CASRWDYNSPLHF. The DNA of the CDR3 is TGTGCCAGCAGATGGGACTATAATTCACCCCTCCACTTT.

This clonotype was counted a few times. The rearrangement joins TRBV28 to TRBJ1-4; 10 bases fit TRBD1. Germline V gene sequence: CDR1 MDHEN, CDR2 SYDVKM. Unmatched junction bases numbered 16, after V lost 5 bases and J lost 10 bases. The CDR3 has 17 residues. The DNA for the CDR3 is TGTGCCAGCAGTCCCATCATCGTGGGGACAGGGGTGGCAAAACTGTTTTTT. Residues: CASSPIIVGTGVAKLFF.

CDR3 sequence: CASSAAHRIVTDTQYF. CDR3 in DNA: TGTGCCAGCAGCGCGGCCCACAGAATCGTCACAGATACGCAGTATTTT. The genes are TRBV9 and TRBJ2-3; D uncertain. CDR1 is SGDLS and CDR2 is YYNGEE in the germline V gene. CDR3 length: 16 residues. V was pared by 3 bases and J by 2 bases, with 16 bases between. The full variable domain, in which reference TRBV9 and TRBJ2-3 provide the parts outside the CDR3, is DSGVTQTPKHLITATGQRVTLRCSPRSGDLSVYWYQQSLDQGLQFLIQYYNGEERAKGNILERFSAQQFPDLHSELNLSSLELGDSALYFCASSAAHRIVTDTQYFGPGTRLTVL.

This clonotype has only a few counts. The V and J genes are TRBV7-9 and TRBJ1-2, with TRBD1 identical over 9 bases. This CDR3 has 15 amino acids. V was clipped by 5 bases and J by 2 bases; unmatched bases: 6. Germline loops: CDR1 SEHNR, CDR2 FQNEAQ (reference sequence). This chain's CDR3 is CASSDRDRDNYGYTF. In nucleotides, the CDR3 is TGTGCCAGCAGCGACCGGGACAGGGACAACTATGGCTACACCTTC.

The CDR3 region has the DNA TGTGCCAGCAGCCCCGGATTTTTTAACGGAAACACCATATATTTT. This codes for CASSPGFFNGNTIYF. The V call is TRBV27, the J call TRBJ1-3; no firm D call. Germline CDR1 and CDR2: MNHEY and SMNVEV (reference sequence). V was pared by 6 bases and J by 4 bases, with 16 bases between. The CDR3 is 15 amino acids.

The chain has TRBV18 and TRBJ2-7; no firm D call. The DNA end is more similar to TRBJ2-1, so the J call may be wrong. Germline V lookup: CDR1 KGHSH, CDR2 LQKENI. The CDR3 spans 12 residues. Here the CDR3 DNA reads TGTGCCAGCTCACCTAATGGCTATGAGCAGTTCTTC. This codes for CASSPNGYEQFF.

This clonotype was seen a few times. The CDR3 spells CASSYGGLANNEQFF. CDR3 DNA: TGTGCCAGCAGTTACGGGGGACTAGCGAACAATGAGCAGTTCTTC. The rearrangement joins TRBV6-5 to TRBJ2-7; TRBD2 agrees at 10 bases. Matching the DNA end better, TRBJ2-1 makes the J call doubtful. CDR3 length equals 15 residues. From germline, CDR1 is MNHEY and CDR2 SVGAGI.

This clonotype was counted only a few times. This sequence joins TRBV20-1 and TRBJ1-2, with D possibly being TRBD1 (5 bases). Germline assignment: CDR1 DFQATT and CDR2 SNEGSKA (reference sequence). This CDR3 comprises 14 residues. Deletions cut 4 bases from V and 2 bases from J, with 14 bases between. The CDR3: CSATRDGKNYGYTF. The CDR3 DNA follows: TGCAGTGCTACTCGGGACGGGAAAAACTATGGCTACACCTTC.

The chain is built from TRBV10-3 and TRBJ2-6, with D tentatively TRBD2 (5 bases). V lost 0 bases and J 0 bases, leaving 15 bases between the germline ends. The length of the CDR3 is 19 residues. From germline, CDR1 is ENHRY and CDR2 SYGVKD. Here the CDR3 reads CAISESWETETSGANVLTF. DNA for the CDR3: TGTGCCATCAGTGAGTCCTGGGAGACCGAAACCTCTGGGGCCAACGTCCTGACTTTC.

This clonotype has a single count. At one of its ends the junction is not consistent with the germline gene, which may arise from a read error. This chain links TRBV20-1 with TRBJ2-5; D uncertain. The CDR3 runs to 13 residues. Germline CDR1 DFQATT, CDR2 SNEGSKA (reference sequence). The CDR3 loop is CSAPSLTSEAQYF. The CDR3, as DNA: TGCAGTGCCCCCTCCCTAACCTCAGAGGCCCAGTACTTC.

The sample holds many counts of this clonotype. V gene TRBV2 combines with J gene TRBJ2-1, with D possibly being TRBD2 (6 bases). CDR1 is SNHLY, CDR2 FYNNEI, per germline. CDR3 length: 14 residues. V shed 7 bases and J shed 3 bases, with 13 bases lying between them. Written as DNA, the CDR3 is TGTGCCAGCACTGAGGACTACCACTACAATGAGCAGTTCTTC. Its translation is CASTEDYHYNEQFF.

CDR3 DNA: TGTGCCAGCAGCTTAGCCCTAGCAGGGCCCTACGAGCAGTACTTC. Its translation is CASSLALAGPYEQYF. The chain has TRBV7-9 and TRBJ2-7, with D perhaps assigned TRBD1 or TRBD2 (5 bases each). CDR3 length equals 15 residues. Germline V lookup: CDR1 SEHNR, CDR2 FQNEAQ (reference sequence). V was pared by 0 bases and J by 2 bases, with 11 bases between.

The chain couples TRBV5-1 to TRBJ1-4; possible D gene TRBD1, 5 bases. V was shortened by 4 bases and J by 7 bases, with 11 bases between the two germline ends. Germline CDR1 reads SGHRS; CDR2 reads YFSETQ. The CDR3 contains 13 residues. This CDR3 is CASSPGGSEKLFF. The CDR3 bases are TGCGCCAGCAGCCCCGGGGGGAGTGAAAAACTGTTTTTT.

The rearrangement joins TRBV9 to TRBJ2-3; D gene unclear. From germline, CDR1 is SGDLS and CDR2 YYNGEE. The CDR3 loop spans 12 amino acids. V was trimmed by 0 bases and J by 5 bases, leaving 4 bases between them. The CDR3 spells CASSVGGDTQYF. CDR3 DNA: TGTGCCAGCAGCGTAGGGGGAGATACGCAGTATTTT.

The V and J genes are TRBV9 and TRBJ2-6; D not certain. This CDR3 contains 15 residues. Between the trimmed V and J ends, which lost 6 bases and 1 base, there was a span of 11 bases. The V gene's germline CDR1 is SGDLS and CDR2 YYNGEE. Here the CDR3 DNA reads TGTGCCAGCACCCGGCTTGGGTCTGGGGCCAACGTCCTGACTTTC. Translated: CASTRLGSGANVLTF.

This chain connects TRBV5-6 to TRBJ2-4, with D perhaps TRBD1 (5 bases). This CDR3 has 15 amino acids. The germline V gene has CDR1 SGHDT and CDR2 YYEEEE. V lost 4 bases, J lost 3 bases, and 14 bases lay in between. CDR3 nucleotide sequence: TGTGCCAGCAGCAACCGACAGAGACTCAAAAACATTCAGTACTTC. It specifies CASSNRQRLKNIQYF.

This clonotype was seen a handful of times. The chain carries TRBV9 and TRBJ2-5; no reliable D call. Germline V CDR1 and CDR2: SGDLS, YYNGEE. Trimming took off 0 bases at V and 2 bases at J, with 11 bases between the two ends. The CDR3 has 15 amino acids. CDR3: CASSVASATQETQYF. CDR3 sequence (DNA): TGTGCCAGCAGCGTAGCATCAGCGACACAAGAGACCCAGTACTTC.

The gene calls are TRBV20-1 and TRBJ2-2; D remains unclear. Deletions cut 0 bases from V and 7 bases from J, with 9 bases between. The CDR3 sequence is 13 residues long. Germline V gene sequence: CDR1 DFQATT, CDR2 SNEGSKA (reference sequence). The CDR3 nucleotides read TGCAGTGCTAGAGATTTTAGGGTCGGGGAGCTGTTTTTT. This codes for CSARDFRVGELFF.

This clonotype has at least ten counts. The rearrangement uses TRBV7-9 and TRBJ1-2; D is undetermined. Germline V gene sequence: CDR1 SEHNR, CDR2 FQNEAQ (reference sequence). The CDR3 covers 16 residues. The germline V and J ends were trimmed by 5 bases and 2 bases, with 18 bases remaining between them. CDR3 in amino acids: CASSLLSGVDNYGYTF. For the CDR3, the DNA is TGTGCCAGCAGCCTACTATCCGGGGTAGACAACTATGGCTACACCTTC.

This clonotype was counted a few times. The rearrangement links TRBV20-1 to TRBJ2-5; a weak D match, TRBD2 (5 bases). The J call may be incorrect, as the DNA end agrees better with TRBJ2-1. The germline gives CDR1 DFQATT, CDR2 SNEGSKA (reference sequence). This CDR3 comprises 15 residues. In DNA, the CDR3 is TGCAGTGCTAGATCGTCGGAGCGGCCCGGGGATGAGCAGTTCTTC. This encodes CSARSSERPGDEQFF.

The V call is TRBV11-2, the J call TRBJ1-1, with 8 bases matching TRBD1. The CDR3 runs 12 residues. CDR1 and CDR2 (germline): SGHAT, FQNNGV. Losses at the gene ends were 5 bases for V and 8 bases for J; bases not matched to a gene: 4. CDR3 in amino acids: CASSVTGAEAFF. The CDR3 bases are TGTGCCAGCAGCGTGACAGGGGCCGAAGCTTTCTTT.

This clonotype was recorded only once. The chain combines TRBV28 with TRBJ2-1, with TRBD2 identical over 9 bases. The length of the CDR3 is 16 residues. The germline V gene has CDR1 MDHEN and CDR2 SYDVKM. V shed 1 base, J shed 5 bases, and the junction held 6 bases outside the gene matches. The CDR3 coding sequence is TGTGCCAGCAGTTTATTTGGCGGGGGGGCTGACAATGAGCAGTTCTTC. It codes for CASSLFGGGADNEQFF.

The V call is TRBV28, the J call TRBJ1-5; D ambiguous. CDR1 and CDR2 (germline): MDHEN, SYDVKM. The V gene lost 3 bases and the J gene lost 3 bases, with 12 bases spanning the gap. This CDR3 is 15 amino acids long. The CDR3, as DNA: TGTGCCAGCAGTTTGGACTCAGGATACAATCAGCCCCAGCATTTT. Translated: CASSLDSGYNQPQHF.

This clonotype was detected only a few times. One end of the junction is discordant with germline, which a read error may explain. The J gene is TRBJ2-2, the V gene TRBV12-3 or TRBV12-4; 10 bases align to TRBD2. This CDR3 is 15 amino acids long. DNA of the CDR3: TGCGCCAGCAGAAAGCGGGAGGGCCGCACCGGGGAGCTGTTTTTT. It translates to CASRKREGRTGELFF.